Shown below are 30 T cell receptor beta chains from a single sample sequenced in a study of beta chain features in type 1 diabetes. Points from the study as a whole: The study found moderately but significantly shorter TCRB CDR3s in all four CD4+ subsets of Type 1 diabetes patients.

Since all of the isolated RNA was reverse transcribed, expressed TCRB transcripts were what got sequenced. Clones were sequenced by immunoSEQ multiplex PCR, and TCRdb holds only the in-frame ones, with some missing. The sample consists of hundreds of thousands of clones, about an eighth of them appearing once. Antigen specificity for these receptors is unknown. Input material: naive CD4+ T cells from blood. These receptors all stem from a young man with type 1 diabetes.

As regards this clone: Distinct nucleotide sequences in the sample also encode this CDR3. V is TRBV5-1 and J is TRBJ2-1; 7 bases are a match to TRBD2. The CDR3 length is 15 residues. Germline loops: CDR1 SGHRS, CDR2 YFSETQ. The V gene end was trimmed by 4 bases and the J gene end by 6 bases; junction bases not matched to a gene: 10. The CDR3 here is CASSAAGTGGNEQFF. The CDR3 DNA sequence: TGCGCCAGCAGCGCCGCCGGGACGGGGGGCAATGAGCAGTTCTTC.

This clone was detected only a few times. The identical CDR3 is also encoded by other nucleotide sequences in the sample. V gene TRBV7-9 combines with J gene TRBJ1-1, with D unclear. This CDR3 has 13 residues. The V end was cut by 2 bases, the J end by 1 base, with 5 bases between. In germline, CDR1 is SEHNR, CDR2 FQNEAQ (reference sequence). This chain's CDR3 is CASSLTANTEAFF. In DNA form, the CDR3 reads TGTGCCAGCAGCTTAACCGCGAACACTGAAGCTTTCTTT.

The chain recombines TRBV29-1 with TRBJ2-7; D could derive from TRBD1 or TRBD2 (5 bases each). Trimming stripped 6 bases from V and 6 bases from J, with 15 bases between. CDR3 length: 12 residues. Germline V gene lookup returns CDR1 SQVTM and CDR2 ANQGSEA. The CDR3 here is CSVYRSEVEQYF. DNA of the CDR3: TGCAGCGTCTACAGGTCGGAGGTCGAGCAGTACTTC.

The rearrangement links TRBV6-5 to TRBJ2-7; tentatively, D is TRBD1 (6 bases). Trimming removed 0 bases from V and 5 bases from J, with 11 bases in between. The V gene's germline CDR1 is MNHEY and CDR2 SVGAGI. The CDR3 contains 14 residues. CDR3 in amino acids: CASSYSYRADEQYF. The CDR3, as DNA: TGTGCCAGCAGTTACTCGTACAGGGCCGACGAGCAGTACTTC.

The chain's CDR3 is CASSRQGRDQPQHF. CDR3 sequence (DNA): TGTGCCAGCAGTCGACAGGGGAGAGATCAGCCCCAGCATTTT. The chain couples TRBV6-5 to TRBJ1-5, with 8 nucleotides matching TRBD1. The CDR3 runs 14 residues. Germline V gene sequence: CDR1 MNHEY, CDR2 SVGAGI. With V trimmed by 5 bases and J by 5 bases, 5 bases remained unmatched.

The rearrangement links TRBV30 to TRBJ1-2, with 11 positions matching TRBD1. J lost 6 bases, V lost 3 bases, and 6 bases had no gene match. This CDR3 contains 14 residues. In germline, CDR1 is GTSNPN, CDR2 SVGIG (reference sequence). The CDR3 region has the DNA TGTGCCTGGAGCCCGGGACAGGGGGTGGATGGCTACACCTTC. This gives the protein CAWSPGQGVDGYTF.

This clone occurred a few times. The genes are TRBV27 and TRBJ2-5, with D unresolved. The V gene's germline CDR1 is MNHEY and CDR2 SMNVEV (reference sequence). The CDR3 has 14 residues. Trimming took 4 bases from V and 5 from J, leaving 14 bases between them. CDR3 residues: CASSSARLPETQYF. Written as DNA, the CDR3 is TGTGCCAGCAGTTCCGCTCGACTCCCGGAGACCCAGTACTTC.

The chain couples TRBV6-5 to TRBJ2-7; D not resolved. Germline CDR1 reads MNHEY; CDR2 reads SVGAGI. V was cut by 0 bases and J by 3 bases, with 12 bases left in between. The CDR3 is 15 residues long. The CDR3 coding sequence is TGTGCCAGCAGTTACTCGTACGGGCCAAACTACGAGCAGTACTTC. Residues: CASSYSYGPNYEQYF.

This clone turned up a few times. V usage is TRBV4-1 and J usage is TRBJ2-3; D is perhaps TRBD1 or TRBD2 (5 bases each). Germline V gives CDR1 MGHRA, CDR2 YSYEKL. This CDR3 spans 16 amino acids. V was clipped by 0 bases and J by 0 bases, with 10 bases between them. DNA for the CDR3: TGCGCCAGCAGCCAAGATCCCCGGGGCAGCACAGATACGCAGTATTTT. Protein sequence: CASSQDPRGSTDTQYF.

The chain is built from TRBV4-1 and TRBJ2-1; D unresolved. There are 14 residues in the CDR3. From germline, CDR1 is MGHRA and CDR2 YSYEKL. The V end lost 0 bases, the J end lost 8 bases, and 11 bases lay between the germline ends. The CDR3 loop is CASSQEVRSHEQFF. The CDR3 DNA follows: TGCGCCAGCAGCCAAGAAGTGCGGAGCCATGAGCAGTTCTTC.

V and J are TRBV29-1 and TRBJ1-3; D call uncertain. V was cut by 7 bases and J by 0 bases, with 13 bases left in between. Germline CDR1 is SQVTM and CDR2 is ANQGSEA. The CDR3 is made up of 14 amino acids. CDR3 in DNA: TGCAGCGCCCAAGAGGCGGGCTCTGGAAACACCATATATTTT. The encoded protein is CSAQEAGSGNTIYF.

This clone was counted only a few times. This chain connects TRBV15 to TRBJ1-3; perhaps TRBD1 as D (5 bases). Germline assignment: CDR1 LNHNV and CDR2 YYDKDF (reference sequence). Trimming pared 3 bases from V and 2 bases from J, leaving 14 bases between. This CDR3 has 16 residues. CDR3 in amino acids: CATSRQGLVPGNTIYF. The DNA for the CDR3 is TGTGCCACCAGCAGGCAGGGTCTAGTTCCTGGAAACACCATATATTTT.

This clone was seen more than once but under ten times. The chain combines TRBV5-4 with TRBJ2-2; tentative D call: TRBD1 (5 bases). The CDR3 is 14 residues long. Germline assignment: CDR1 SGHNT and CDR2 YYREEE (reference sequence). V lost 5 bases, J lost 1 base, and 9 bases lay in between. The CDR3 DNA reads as TGTGCCAGCAGAGCCAGGGTGAACACCGGGGAGCTGTTTTTT. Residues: CASRARVNTGELFF.

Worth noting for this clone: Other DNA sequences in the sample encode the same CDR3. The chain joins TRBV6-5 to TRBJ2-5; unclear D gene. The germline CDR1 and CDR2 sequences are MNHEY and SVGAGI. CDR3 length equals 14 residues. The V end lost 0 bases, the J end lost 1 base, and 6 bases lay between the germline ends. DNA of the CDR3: TGTGCCAGCAGTTACTCCGGCTCCCAAGAGACCCAGTACTTC. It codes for CASSYSGSQETQYF.

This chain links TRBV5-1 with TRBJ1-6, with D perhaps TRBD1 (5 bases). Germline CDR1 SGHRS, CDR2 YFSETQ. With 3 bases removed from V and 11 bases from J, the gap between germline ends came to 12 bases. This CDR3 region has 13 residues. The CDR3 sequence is CASSSGTAAPLHF. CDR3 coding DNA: TGCGCCAGCAGCTCCGGGACTGCAGCACCCCTCCACTTT.

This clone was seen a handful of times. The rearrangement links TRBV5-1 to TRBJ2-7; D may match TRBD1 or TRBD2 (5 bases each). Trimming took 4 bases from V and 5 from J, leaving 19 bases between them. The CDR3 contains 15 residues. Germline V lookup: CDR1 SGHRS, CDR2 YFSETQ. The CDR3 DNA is TGCGCCAGCAGCCTACCCCTAACGGGGCCAAACGAGCAGTACTTC. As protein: CASSLPLTGPNEQYF.

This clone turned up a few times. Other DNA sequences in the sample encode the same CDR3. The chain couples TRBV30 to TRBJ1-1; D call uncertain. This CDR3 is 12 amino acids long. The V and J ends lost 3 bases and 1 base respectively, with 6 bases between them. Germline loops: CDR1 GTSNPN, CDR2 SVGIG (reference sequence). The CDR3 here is CAWRTGNTEAFF. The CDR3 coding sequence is TGTGCCTGGAGAACGGGGAACACTGAAGCTTTCTTT.

The CDR3 coding sequence is TGCAGTGCTAGTATGGAGACCCAGTACTTC. This gives the protein CSASMETQYF. V is TRBV20-1 and J is TRBJ2-5; no reliable D call. CDR3 length: 10 residues. Germline CDR1 reads DFQATT; CDR2 reads SNEGSKA (reference sequence). Trimming removed 3 bases at V and 5 bases at J, with 4 bases between.

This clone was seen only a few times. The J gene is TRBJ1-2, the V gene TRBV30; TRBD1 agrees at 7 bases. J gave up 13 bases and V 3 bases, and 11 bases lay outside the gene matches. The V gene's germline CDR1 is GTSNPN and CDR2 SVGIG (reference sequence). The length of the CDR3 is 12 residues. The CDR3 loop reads CAWSGGTAVGTF. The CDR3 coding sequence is TGTGCCTGGAGCGGCGGGACAGCGGTAGGCACCTTC.

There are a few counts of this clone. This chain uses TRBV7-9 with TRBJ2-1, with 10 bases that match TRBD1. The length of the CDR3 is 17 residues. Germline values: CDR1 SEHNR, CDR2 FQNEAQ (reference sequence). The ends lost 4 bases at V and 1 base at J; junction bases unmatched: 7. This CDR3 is CASSSDLGQGSYNEQFF. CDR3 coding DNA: TGTGCCAGCAGCTCCGACCTGGGACAGGGGTCCTACAATGAGCAGTTCTTC.

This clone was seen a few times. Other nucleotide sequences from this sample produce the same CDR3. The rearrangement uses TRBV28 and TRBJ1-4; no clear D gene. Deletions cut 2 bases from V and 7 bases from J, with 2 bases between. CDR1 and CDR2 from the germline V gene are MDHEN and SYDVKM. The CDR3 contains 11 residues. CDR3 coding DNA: TGTGCCAGCAGTTTAGGTGAAAAACTGTTTTTT. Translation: CASSLGEKLFF.

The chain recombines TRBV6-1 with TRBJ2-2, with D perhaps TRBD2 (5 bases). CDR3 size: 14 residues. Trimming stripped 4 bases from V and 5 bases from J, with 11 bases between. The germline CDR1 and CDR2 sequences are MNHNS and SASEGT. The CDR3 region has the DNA TGTGCCAGCAGTGTCCGAGGGAAAACCGGGGAGCTGTTTTTT. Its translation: CASSVRGKTGELFF.

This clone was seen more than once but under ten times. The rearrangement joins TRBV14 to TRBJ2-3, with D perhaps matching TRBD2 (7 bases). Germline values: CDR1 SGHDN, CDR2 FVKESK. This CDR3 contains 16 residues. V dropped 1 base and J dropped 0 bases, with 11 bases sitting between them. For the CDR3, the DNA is TGTGCCAGCAGCCAAGGGCGGGGGCCAAGCACAGATACGCAGTATTTT. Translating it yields CASSQGRGPSTDTQYF.

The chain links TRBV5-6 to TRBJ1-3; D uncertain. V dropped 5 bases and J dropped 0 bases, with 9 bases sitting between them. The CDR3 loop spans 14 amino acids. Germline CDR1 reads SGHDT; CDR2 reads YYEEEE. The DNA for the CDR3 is TGTGCCAGCAGTAAGGTCGGCTCTGGAAACACCATATATTTT. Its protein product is CASSKVGSGNTIYF.

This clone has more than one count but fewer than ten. The DNA of the CDR3 is TGTGCCAGTAGTGTCCCCGGGACTACCTGGGTATCGGGCTACAATGAGCAGTTCTTC. Translation gives CASSVPGTTWVSGYNEQFF. The chain couples TRBV19 to TRBJ2-1; 7 bases are a match to TRBD2. The V segment lost 5 bases and the J segment 3 bases; nucleotides outside the gene matches: 19. Germline V gene lookup returns CDR1 LNHDA and CDR2 SQIVND (reference sequence). The CDR3 is made up of 19 amino acids.

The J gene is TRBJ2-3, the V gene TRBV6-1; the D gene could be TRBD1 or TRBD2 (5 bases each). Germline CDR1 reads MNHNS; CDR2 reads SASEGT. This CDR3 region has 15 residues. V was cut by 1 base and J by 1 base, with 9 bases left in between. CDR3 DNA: TGTGCCAGCAGTGAAGGAGGGGCCCGCACAGATACGCAGTATTTT. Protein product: CASSEGGARTDTQYF.

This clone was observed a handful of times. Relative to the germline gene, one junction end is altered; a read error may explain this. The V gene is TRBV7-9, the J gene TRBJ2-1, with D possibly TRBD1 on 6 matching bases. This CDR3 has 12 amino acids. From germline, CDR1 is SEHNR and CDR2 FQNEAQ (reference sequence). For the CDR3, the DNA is TGTGCCAGCAGCTCTCAGGGGCTCCTTGTGGTCTTC. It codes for CASSSQGLLVVF. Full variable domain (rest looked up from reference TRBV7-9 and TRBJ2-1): DTGVSQNPRHKITKRGQNVTFRCDPISEHNRLYWYRQTLGQGPEFLTYFQNEAQLEKSRLLSDRFSAERPKGSFSTLEIQRTEQGDSAMYLCASSSQGLLVVFGPGTRLTVL.

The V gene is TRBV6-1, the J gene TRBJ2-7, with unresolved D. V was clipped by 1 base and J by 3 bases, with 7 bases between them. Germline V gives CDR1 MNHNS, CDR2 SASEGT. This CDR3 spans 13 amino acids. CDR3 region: CASSEDGSYEQYF. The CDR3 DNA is TGTGCCAGCAGTGAAGACGGCAGCTACGAGCAGTACTTC.

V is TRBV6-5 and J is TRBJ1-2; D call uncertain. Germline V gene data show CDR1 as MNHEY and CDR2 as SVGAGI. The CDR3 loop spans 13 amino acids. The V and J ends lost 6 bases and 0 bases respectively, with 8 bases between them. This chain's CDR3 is CASRSDSNYGYTF. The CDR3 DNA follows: TGTGCCAGCAGGTCAGACTCTAACTATGGCTACACCTTC.

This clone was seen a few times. The CDR3 is CASSADRGNEKLFF. DNA of the CDR3: TGTGCCAGCTCGGCCGACAGGGGAAATGAAAAACTGTTTTTT. The chain recombines TRBV18 with TRBJ1-4; 8 positions agree with TRBD1. Germline V gene sequence: CDR1 KGHSH, CDR2 LQKENI. CDR3 length: 14 residues. The V gene end was trimmed by 6 bases and the J gene end by 5 bases; junction bases not matched to a gene: 5.